This T cell receptor (beta chain) is from a study of blood T cell repertoires in COVID-19. The length of the CDR3 is 16 residues. The junction had 7 bases not matched to a gene; V was cut back by 5 bases and J by 4 bases. Germline CDR1 reads MNHEY; CDR2 reads SMNVEV (reference sequence). This table comes from immunoSEQ multiplex PCR, and its TCRdb copy is limited to in-frame clones, with some not included. This table has tens of thousands of clones, roughly 78% appearing once. This clone was counted many times. The sample taken for sequencing was peripheral blood. J is TRBJ2-5 and V is TRBV27, with 13 bases fitting TRBD2. This TCR derives from a human donor in a cohort sampled during active COVID-19. CDR3 amino acids: CASSRTSGGATETQYF. CDR3 DNA sequence: TGTGCCAGCAGTCGAACTAGCGGGGGGGCCACAGAGACCCAGTACTTC.